The sequence of this TCR beta chain was determined in a study of glioma-infiltrating T cells after dendritic cell vaccination. For the study at large: The vaccine used monocyte-derived dendritic cells pulsed overnight with autologous tumor lysate.

Time point here: after dendritic cell vaccination, including at tumor progression/relapse. PBMC were collected before vaccination, two weeks after the third vaccination, and at progression. Sequencing used immunoSEQ multiplex PCR; TCRdb keeps in-frame clones, though not all of them. The table shows roughly 100,000 clones, with under 85% occurring only once. The sequences come from blood, collected after dendritic cell vaccination. The TCR originated in a human donor with glioblastoma.

CDR3 sequence (DNA): TGCGCCAGCAGGCGGGGACTAGCCTACGAGCAGTACTTC. Encoded protein: CASRRGLAYEQYF. The chain recombines TRBV5-1 with TRBJ2-7; TRBD2 matches 8 bases. V shed 5 bases, J shed 2 bases, and the junction held 3 bases outside the gene matches. The germline gives CDR1 SGHRS, CDR2 YFSETQ. This CDR3 spans 13 amino acids.